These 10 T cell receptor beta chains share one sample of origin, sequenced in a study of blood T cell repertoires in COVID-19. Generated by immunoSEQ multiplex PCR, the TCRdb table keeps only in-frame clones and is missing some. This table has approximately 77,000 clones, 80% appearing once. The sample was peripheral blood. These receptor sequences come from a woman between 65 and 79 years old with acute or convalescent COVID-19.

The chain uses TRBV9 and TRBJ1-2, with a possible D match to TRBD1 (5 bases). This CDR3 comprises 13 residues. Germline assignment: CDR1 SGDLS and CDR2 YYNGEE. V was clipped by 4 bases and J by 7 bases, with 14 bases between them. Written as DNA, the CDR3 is TGTGCCAGCAGCTTGGACGGGGGTCTTGGCTACACCTTC. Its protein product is CASSLDGGLGYTF.

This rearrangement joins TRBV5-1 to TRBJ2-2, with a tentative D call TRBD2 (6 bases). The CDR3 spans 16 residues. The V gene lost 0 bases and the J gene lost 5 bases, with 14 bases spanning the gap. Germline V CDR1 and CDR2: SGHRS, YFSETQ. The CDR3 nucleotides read TGCGCCAGCAGCTTGGTACTAGCCGGAAGGACCGGGGAGCTGTTTTTT. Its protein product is CASSLVLAGRTGELFF. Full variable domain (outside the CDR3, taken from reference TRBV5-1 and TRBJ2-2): KAGVTQTPRYLIKTRGQQVTLSCSPISGHRSVSWYQQTPGQGLQFLFEYFSETQRNKGNFPGRFSGRQFSNSRSEMNVSTLELGDSALYLCASSLVLAGRTGELFFGEGSRLTVL.

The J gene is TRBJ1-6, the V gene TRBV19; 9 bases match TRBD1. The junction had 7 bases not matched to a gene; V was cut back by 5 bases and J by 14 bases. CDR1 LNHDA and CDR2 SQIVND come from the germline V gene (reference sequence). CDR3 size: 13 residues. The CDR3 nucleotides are TGTGCCAGTAGTTCCCGGGACAGGGAAACCCTCCACTTT. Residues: CASSSRDRETLHF.

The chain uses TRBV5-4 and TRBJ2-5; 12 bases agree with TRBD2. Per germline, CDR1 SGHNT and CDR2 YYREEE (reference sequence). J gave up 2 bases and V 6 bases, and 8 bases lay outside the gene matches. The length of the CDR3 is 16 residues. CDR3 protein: CASTFGGLAGQETQYF. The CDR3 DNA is TGTGCCAGCACCTTCGGAGGACTAGCGGGACAAGAGACCCAGTACTTC.

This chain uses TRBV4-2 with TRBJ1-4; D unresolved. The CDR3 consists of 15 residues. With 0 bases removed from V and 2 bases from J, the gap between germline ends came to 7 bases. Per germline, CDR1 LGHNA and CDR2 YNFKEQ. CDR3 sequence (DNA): TGTGCCAGCAGCCAAGAGTATTCCACTAATGAAAAACTGTTTTTT. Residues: CASSQEYSTNEKLFF.

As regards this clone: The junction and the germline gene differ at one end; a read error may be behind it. The CDR3 here is CASSQGLVGQGAAGGGYTF. The CDR3 bases are TGCGCCAGCAGTCAAGGTCTAGTGGGACAGGGCGCCGCAGGGGGTGGCTACACCTTC. The chain links TRBV4-1 to TRBJ1-2; 9 bases agree with TRBD1. The CDR3 loop spans 19 amino acids. Germline CDR1 MGHRA, CDR2 YSYEKL.

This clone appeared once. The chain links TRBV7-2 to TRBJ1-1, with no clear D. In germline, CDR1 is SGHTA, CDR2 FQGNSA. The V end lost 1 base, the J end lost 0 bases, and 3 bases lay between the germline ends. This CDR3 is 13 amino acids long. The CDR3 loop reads CASSLDMNTEAFF. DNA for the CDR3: TGTGCCAGCAGCTTAGATATGAACACTGAAGCTTTCTTT.

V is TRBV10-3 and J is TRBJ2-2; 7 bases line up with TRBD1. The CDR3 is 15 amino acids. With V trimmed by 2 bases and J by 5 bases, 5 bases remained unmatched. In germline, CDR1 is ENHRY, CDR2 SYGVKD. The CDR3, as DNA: TGTGCCATCAGTGAGCCTACAGGGGTAACCGGGGAGCTGTTTTTT. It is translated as CAISEPTGVTGELFF.

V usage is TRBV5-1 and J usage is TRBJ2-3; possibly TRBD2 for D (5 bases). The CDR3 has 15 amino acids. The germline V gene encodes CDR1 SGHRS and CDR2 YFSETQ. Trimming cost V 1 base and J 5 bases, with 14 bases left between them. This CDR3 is CASSLWLGEGDTQYF. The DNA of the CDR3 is TGCGCCAGCAGCTTGTGGCTGGGAGAAGGAGATACGCAGTATTTT.

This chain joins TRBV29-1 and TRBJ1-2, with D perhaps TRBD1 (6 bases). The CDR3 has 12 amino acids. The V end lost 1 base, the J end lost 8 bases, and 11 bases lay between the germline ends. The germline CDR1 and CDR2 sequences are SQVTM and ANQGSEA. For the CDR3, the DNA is TGCAGCGTTGAAGGAGCAGGGGAAGGCTACACCTTC. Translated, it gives CSVEGAGEGYTF.